This T cell receptor beta chain comes out of a study of beta chain features in type 1 diabetes. Whole-study context: Healthy donors resembled patients in age, gender and cell yields.

Broader study findings: When VDJ junctions were examined, type 1 diabetes patients showed fewer insertions and more deletions. When Type 1 diabetes patients were examined, their TCRB CDR3s proved moderately but significantly shorter in all four CD4+ subsets.

Worth noting for this clone: What it recognizes is unknown.

The whole isolated RNA underwent reverse transcription, so sequencing captured expressed TCRB transcripts. The protocol was immunoSEQ multiplex PCR, while the TCRdb copy is restricted to in-frame clones and leaves out a portion. The sample gives 640,000 or so clones, 11% to 15% of which show up once; just under 0.04% is in the top ten. V was trimmed by 5 bases and J by 5 bases, leaving 15 bases between them. Germline values: CDR1 MNHEY, CDR2 SVGAGI. This CDR3 comprises 15 residues. This TCR was recovered from a man younger than 35 with type 1 diabetes. What was sequenced was naive CD4+ T cells from blood. The chain uses TRBV6-5 and TRBJ1-4, with D hard to call. In DNA, the CDR3 is TGTGCCAGCAGTCTCCTGGTGGAGATGAATGAAAAACTGTTTTTT. Its protein is CASSLLVEMNEKLFF.